This T cell receptor beta chain was sequenced for a study of response to subunit inactivated influenza vaccine. From the RT-PCR reads, TCRdb called clonotypes with MiXCR, one entry per CDR3 protein. Of roughly 550,000 distinct CDR3 sequences detected, around a quarter appear once; the ten largest clones hold about 3%. This CDR3 contains 13 residues. With 1 base removed from V and 4 bases from J, the gap between germline ends came to 5 bases. The germline V gene has CDR1 GTSNPN and CDR2 SVGIG (reference sequence). These data were also reused for a study on T cells expressing NK-cell markers. That work adds: Generation of TCR beta cDNA was performed by 5'RACE template switching incorporating UMIs.

The rearrangement uses TRBV30 and TRBJ1-6, with unresolved D. The starting material was CD4+ T cells sorted from PBMCs, obtained roughly 12 days after vaccination. The sequence was collected from a man aged 50-60 years who received an inactivated influenza vaccine. Written as DNA, the CDR3 is TGTGCCTGGAGTGAGGGTTATAATTCACCCCTCCACTTT. Encoded protein: CAWSEGYNSPLHF.